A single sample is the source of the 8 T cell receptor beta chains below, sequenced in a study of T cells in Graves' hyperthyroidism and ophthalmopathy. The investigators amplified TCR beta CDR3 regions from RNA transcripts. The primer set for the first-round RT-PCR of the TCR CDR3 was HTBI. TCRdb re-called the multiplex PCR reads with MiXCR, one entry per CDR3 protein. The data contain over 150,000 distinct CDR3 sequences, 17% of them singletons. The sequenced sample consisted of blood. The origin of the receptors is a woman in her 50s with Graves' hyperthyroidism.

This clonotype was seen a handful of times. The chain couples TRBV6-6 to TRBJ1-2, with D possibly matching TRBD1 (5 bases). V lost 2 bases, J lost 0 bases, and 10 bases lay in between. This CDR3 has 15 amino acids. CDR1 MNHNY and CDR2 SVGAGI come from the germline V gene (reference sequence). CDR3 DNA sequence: TGTGCCAGCAGTTACGGGGCCAGAACTAACTATGGCTACACCTTC. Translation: CASSYGARTNYGYTF.

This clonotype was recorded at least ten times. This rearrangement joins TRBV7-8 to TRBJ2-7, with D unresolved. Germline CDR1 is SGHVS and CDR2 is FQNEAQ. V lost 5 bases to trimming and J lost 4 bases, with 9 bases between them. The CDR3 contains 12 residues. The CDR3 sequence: CASSQTRYEQYF. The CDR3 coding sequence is TGTGCCAGCAGCCAGACCCGTTACGAGCAGTACTTC.

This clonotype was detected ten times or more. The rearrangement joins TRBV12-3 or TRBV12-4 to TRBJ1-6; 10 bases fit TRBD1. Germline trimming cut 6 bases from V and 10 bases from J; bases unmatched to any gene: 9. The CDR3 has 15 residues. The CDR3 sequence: CASSTYGTGESPLHF. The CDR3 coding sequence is TGTGCCAGCAGCACTTACGGGACAGGGGAATCACCCCTCCACTTT.

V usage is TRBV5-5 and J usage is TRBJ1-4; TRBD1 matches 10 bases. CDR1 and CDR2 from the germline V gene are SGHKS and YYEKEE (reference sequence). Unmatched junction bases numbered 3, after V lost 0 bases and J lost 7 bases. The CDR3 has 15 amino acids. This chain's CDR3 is CASSLETGGVEKLFF. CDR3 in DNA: TGTGCCAGCAGCTTGGAGACAGGGGGCGTTGAAAAACTGTTTTTT.

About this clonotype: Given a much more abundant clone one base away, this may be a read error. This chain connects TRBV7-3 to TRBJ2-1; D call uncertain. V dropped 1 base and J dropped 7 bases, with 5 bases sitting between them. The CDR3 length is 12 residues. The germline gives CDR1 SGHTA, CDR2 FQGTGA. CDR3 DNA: TGTGCCAGCAGCTTAATGCCGAATGAGCAGTTCTTC. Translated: CASSLMPNEQFF.

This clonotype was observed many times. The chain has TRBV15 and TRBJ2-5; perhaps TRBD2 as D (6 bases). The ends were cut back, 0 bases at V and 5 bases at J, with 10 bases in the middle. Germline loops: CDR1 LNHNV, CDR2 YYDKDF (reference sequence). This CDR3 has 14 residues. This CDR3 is CATSRDGGGETQYF. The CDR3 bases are TGTGCCACCAGCAGAGATGGGGGAGGCGAGACCCAGTACTTC.

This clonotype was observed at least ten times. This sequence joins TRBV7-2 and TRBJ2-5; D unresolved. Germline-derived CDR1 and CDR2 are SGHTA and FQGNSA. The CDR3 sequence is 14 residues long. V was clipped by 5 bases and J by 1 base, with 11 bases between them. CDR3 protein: CASSIGTIQETQYF. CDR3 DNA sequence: TGTGCCAGCAGCATAGGCACTATCCAAGAGACCCAGTACTTC.

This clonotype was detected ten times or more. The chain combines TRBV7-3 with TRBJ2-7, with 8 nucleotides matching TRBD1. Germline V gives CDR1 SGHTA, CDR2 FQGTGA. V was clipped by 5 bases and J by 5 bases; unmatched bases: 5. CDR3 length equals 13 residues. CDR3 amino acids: CASSTDRDHEQYF. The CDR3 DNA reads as TGTGCCAGCAGCACGGACAGGGACCACGAGCAGTACTTC.